The rows below give T cell receptor beta chains drawn from one sample of a study of blood T cell repertoires in COVID-19. Sequencing was performed with immunoSEQ multiplex PCR; in TCRdb, only in-frame clones are kept and a portion is missing. The table shows fewer than 350,000 clones, with roughly 90% occurring only once. Sample: PBMCs or T cells enriched from blood (not recorded which). These receptors came from a woman between 25 and 40 years old who had been exposed to COVID-19. CDR3s include the opening cysteine and the closing phenylalanine or tryptophan. The D gene is left open where the match is weak. Size is stated for part of the rows, as once, few or many counts, or as a class when the clone is expanded.

. | TRBJ2-1 | TRBV7-7 | TRBD2 | 18 | CASSLMASGRAPYNEQFF | TGTGCCAGCAGCTTGATGGCTAGCGGGAGGGCCCCCTACAATGAGCAGTTCTTC
. | TRBJ2-5 | TRBV10-2 | TRBD2 | 16 | CASRGGLAGALETQYF | TGCGCCAGCAGAGGGGGGTTAGCGGGAGCACTTGAGACCCAGTACTTC
once | TRBJ2-7 | TRBV10-3 | TRBD2 | 17 | CAISASIAGERVYEQYF | TGTGCCATCAGTGCCTCAATAGCGGGAGAGAGAGTTTACGAGCAGTACTTC
. | TRBJ1-2 | TRBV11-2 | TRBD1 | 12 | CASSLDRGGYTF | TGTGCCAGCAGCTTGGACAGGGGAGGCTACACCTTC
. | TRBJ1-5 | TRBV19 | . | 13 | CASSIPGNQPQHF | TGTGCCAGTAGTATACCGGGGAATCAGCCCCAGCATTTT
. | TRBJ1-5 | TRBV18 | . | 13 | CASSTYSNQPQHF | TGTGCCAGCTCAACCTATAGCAATCAGCCCCAGCATTTT
. | TRBJ2-7 | TRBV18 | . | 15 | CASSPPTGFKYEQYF | TGTGCCAGCTCACCCCCGACAGGCTTTAAGTACGAGCAATACTTC
. | TRBJ1-1 | TRBV10-3 | . | 14 | CAISSKGVDTEAFF | TGTGCCATCAGCTCTAAGGGGGTAGACACTGAAGCTTTCTTT
once | TRBJ2-2 | TRBV29-1 | . | 13 | CSVVEGDTGELFF | TGCAGCGTTGTCGAAGGGGACACCGGGGAGCTGTTTTTT
few | TRBJ1-2 | TRBV5-1 | . | 15 | CASSLSARLPYGYTF | TGCGCCAGCAGCTTGTCGGCCAGGTTACCCTATGGCTACACCTTC
. | TRBJ2-1 | TRBV23-1 | . | 12 | CASMTRPGEQFF | TGCGCCAGCATGACTAGGCCGGGTGAGCAGTTCTTC
. | TRBJ2-2 | TRBV9 | . | 12 | CASSAQGGELFF | TGTGCCAGCAGCGCACAGGGCGGGGAGCTGTTTTTT
. | TRBJ2-4 | TRBV20-1 | . | 11 | CSARDNQGQYF | TGCAGTGCTAGAGATAACCAGGGGCAGTACTTC
. | TRBJ2-5 | TRBV12-5 | . | 12 | CASGPSSETQYF | TGTGCTAGTGGCCCTTCCTCAGAGACCCAGTACTTC
. | TRBJ2-3 | TRBV12-5 | TRBD2 | 15 | CASGSTSWGTDTQYF | TGTGCTAGTGGCTCGACTAGCTGGGGCACAGATACGCAGTATTTT
once | TRBJ2-7 | TRBV15 | TRBD2 | 17 | CATSRGGGGSRSYEQYF | TGTGCCACCAGCAGAGGGGGCGGCGGGAGTAGGTCCTACGAGCAGTACTTC
. | TRBJ1-1 | TRBV11-2 | TRBD1 | 13 | CASSTTGGTEAFF | TGTGCCAGCAGTACGACAGGGGGCACTGAAGCTTTCTTT
. | TRBJ2-7 | TRBV5-1 | TRBD1 | 14 | CASRYGQGSYEQYF | TGCGCCAGCAGGTATGGACAGGGTTCCTACGAGCAGTACTTC
. | TRBJ2-1 | TRBV29-1 | . | 18 | CSVEDLGDGPGSYNEQFF | TGCAGCGTTGAAGATCTGGGAGACGGGCCGGGGTCCTACAATGAGCAGTTCTTC
once | TRBJ1-6 | TRBV30 | TRBD1 | 14 | CAWGGTGDNSPLHF | TGTGCCTGGGGTGGGACAGGGGACAATTCACCCCTCCACTTT
. | TRBJ1-6 | TRBV5-1 | TRBD1 | 17 | CASSLAQTGGGNSPLHF | TGCGCCAGCAGCTTGGCCCAGACAGGGGGAGGAAATTCACCCCTCCACTTT
. | TRBJ2-7 | TRBV12-3/TRBV12-4 | . | 13 | CASRPGASYEQYF | TGTGCCAGCCGCCCAGGGGCCTCCTACGAGCAGTACTTC
. | TRBJ2-1 | TRBV14 | . | 13 | CASSTRWAREQFF | TGTGCCAGCAGCACCCGATGGGCCAGGGAGCAGTTCTTC
. | TRBJ2-7 | TRBV19 | TRBD1 | 15 | CASSMTGTGIHEQYF | TGTGCCAGTAGTATGACTGGGACAGGGATCCACGAGCAGTACTTC
. | TRBJ2-1 | TRBV20-1 | . | 14 | CSASVPLGDNEQFF | TGCAGTGCTAGTGTTCCTCTCGGGGACAATGAGCAGTTCTTC
. | TRBJ1-2 | TRBV9 | . | 16 | CASSVFTQWGGHGYTF | TGTGCCAGCAGCGTATTCACCCAATGGGGGGGACATGGCTACACCTTC
. | TRBJ2-2 | TRBV9 | . | 14 | CASGRRGGTGELFF | TGTGCCAGCGGGAGGAGGGGAGGCACCGGGGAGCTGTTTTTT
. | TRBJ2-1 | TRBV5-1 | . | 15 | CASSSSFWEGDEQFF | TGCGCCAGCAGCTCGTCCTTCTGGGAAGGGGATGAGCAGTTCTTC
. | TRBJ2-1 | TRBV6-2/TRBV6-3 | TRBD2 | 17 | CASSYKMGSGRSYEQFF | TGTGCCAGCAGTTACAAGATGGGAAGCGGGAGGAGCTATGAGCAGTTCTTC
. | TRBJ1-2 | TRBV7-9 | . | 14 | CASSLGLANYGYTF | TGTGCCAGCAGCTTAGGGCTCGCTAACTATGGCTACACCTTC
. | TRBJ2-5 | TRBV12-3/TRBV12-4 | . | 13 | CASSLGTKETQYF | TGTGCCAGCAGCCTAGGGACAAAAGAGACCCAGTACTTC
. | TRBJ2-3 | TRBV13 | TRBD2 | 16 | CASSYGLAGGSDTQYF | TGTGCCAGCAGCTACGGACTAGCGGGAGGTTCAGATACGCAGTATTTT
. | TRBJ1-3 | TRBV4-1 | TRBD1 | 16 | CASSHQTGGDGNTIYF | TGCGCCAGCAGCCACCAAACAGGGGGCGATGGAAACACCATATATTTT
few | TRBJ1-3 | TRBV19 | . | 17 | CASSMLGETPSGNTIYF | TGTGCCAGTAGTATGTTGGGTGAGACACCCTCTGGAAACACCATATATTTT
. | TRBJ1-2 | TRBV7-3 | . | 16 | CASSLTGSRDVGGYTF | TGTGCCAGCAGCTTAACGGGAAGCAGGGATGTTGGCGGCTACACCTTC
. | TRBJ2-1 | TRBV10-3 | TRBD1 | 16 | CAISEPLRDRGQEQFF | TGTGCCATCAGTGAGCCCCTTCGGGACAGGGGGCAGGAGCAGTTCTTC
. | TRBJ2-1 | TRBV11-3 | TRBD2 | 15 | CASSLGEGSYNEQFF | TGTGCCAGCAGCTTAGGGGAGGGTTCCTACAATGAGCAGTTCTTC
. | TRBJ2-1 | TRBV30 | TRBD2 | 16 | CAWSTATSGSFTEQFF | TGTGCCTGGAGTACTGCGACTAGCGGGAGTTTCACTGAGCAGTTCTTC
. | TRBJ2-2 | TRBV27 | TRBD2 | 18 | CASSGTSGRRNGAGELFF | TGTGCCAGCAGTGGGACTAGCGGGCGGAGGAATGGCGCCGGGGAGCTGTTTTTT
. | TRBJ1-5 | TRBV30 | . | 13 | CAWSVPLSQPQHF | TGTGCCTGGAGTGTCCCCCTCTCTCAGCCCCAGCATTTT
. | TRBJ2-2 | TRBV18 | TRBD2 | 16 | CASSPPGLRTGGELFF | TGTGCCAGCTCACCCCCGGGACTAAGGACCGGCGGGGAGCTGTTTTTT
. | TRBJ1-2 | TRBV7-6 | TRBD1 | 14 | CASSGQGVIGGYTF | TGTGCCAGCAGCGGACAGGGGGTGATTGGGGGCTACACCTTC
. | TRBJ1-2 | TRBV11-2 | . | 12 | CASSPQGYGYTF | TGTGCCAGCAGCCCCCAGGGCTATGGCTACACCTTC
. | TRBJ2-5 | TRBV9 | TRBD2 | 16 | CASSRGAGGLAETQYF | TGTGCCAGCAGCCGCGGGGCGGGAGGGCTGGCAGAGACCCAGTACTTC
few | TRBJ1-2 | TRBV28 | TRBD1 | 13 | CASRGGQNYGYTF | TGTGCCAGCAGGGGGGGACAGAACTATGGCTACACCTTC